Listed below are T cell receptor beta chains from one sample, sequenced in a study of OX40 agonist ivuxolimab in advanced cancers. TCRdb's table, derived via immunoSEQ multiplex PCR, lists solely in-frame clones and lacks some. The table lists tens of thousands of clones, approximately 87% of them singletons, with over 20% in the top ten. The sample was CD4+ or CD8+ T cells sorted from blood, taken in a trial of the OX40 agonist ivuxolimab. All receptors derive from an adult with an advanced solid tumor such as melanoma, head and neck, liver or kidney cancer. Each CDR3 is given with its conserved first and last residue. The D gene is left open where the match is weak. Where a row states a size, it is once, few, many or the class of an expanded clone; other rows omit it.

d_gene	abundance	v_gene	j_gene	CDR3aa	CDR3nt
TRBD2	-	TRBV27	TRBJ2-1	CASSWGAGGWDEQFF	TGTGCCAGCAGTTGGGGAGCGGGGGGTTGGGATGAGCAGTTCTTC
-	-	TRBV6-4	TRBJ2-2	CASSHDSWASGELFF	TGTGCCAGCAGCCACGACAGTTGGGCGAGCGGGGAGCTGTTTTTT
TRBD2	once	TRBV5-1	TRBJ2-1	CASSPRGGVYNEQFF	TGCGCCAGCAGCCCGCGGGGGGGAGTGTACAATGAGCAGTTCTTC
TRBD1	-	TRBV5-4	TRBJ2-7	CASSLPEDRGGEQYF	TGTGCCAGCAGCTTGCCGGAAGACAGGGGGGGCGAGCAGTACTTC
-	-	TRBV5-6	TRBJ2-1	CASSSLDSGIYNEQFF	TGTGCCAGCAGCTCCCTGGACAGTGGAATCTACAATGAGCAGTTCTTC
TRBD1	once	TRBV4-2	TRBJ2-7	CASSQEAGGRSYEQYF	TGTGCCAGCAGCCAAGAGGCAGGGGGTAGATCCTACGAGCAGTACTTC
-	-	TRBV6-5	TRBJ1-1	CASSYSDRANTEAFF	TGTGCCAGCAGTTACTCGGATAGGGCCAACACTGAAGCTTTCTTT
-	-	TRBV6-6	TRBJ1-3	CASSYSIGAGNTIYF	TGTGCCAGCAGTTACTCCATAGGCGCTGGAAACACCATATATTTT
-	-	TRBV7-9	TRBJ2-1	CASSLYEGPRNEQFF	TGTGCCAGCAGCTTGTATGAGGGCCCCCGGAATGAGCAGTTCTTC
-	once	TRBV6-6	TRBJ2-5	CASSYSTDRETQYF	TGTGCCAGCAGTTACTCGACGGATCGAGAGACCCAGTACTTC
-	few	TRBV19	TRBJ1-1	CASSMGTEAFF	TGTGCCAGTAGTATGGGCACTGAAGCTTTCTTT
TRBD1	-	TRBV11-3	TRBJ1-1	CASSPGGDRESTEAFF	TGTGCCAGCAGCCCTGGTGGGGACAGGGAGAGCACTGAAGCTTTCTTT
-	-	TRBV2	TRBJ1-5	CASSDLGGSNQPQHF	TGTGCCAGCAGTGATTTGGGGGGGAGCAATCAGCCCCAGCATTTT
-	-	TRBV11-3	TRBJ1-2	CASSGDGLSGYTF	TGTGCCAGCTCGGGGGATGGTTTAAGTGGCTACACCTTC
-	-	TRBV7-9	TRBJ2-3	CASSLVTGSYTQYF	TGTGCCAGCAGCTTAGTGACAGGATCGTATACGCAGTATTTT
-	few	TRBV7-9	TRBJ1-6	CASSFSQSPLHF	TGTGCCAGCAGCTTTTCCCAATCACCCCTCCACTTT
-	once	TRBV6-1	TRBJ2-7	CASSDWTFTYEQYF	TGTGCCAGCAGTGATTGGACATTCACCTACGAGCAGTACTTC
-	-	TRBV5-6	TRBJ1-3	CASSAGRFSGNTIYF	TGTGCCAGCAGCGCTGGACGGTTCTCTGGAAACACCATATATTTT
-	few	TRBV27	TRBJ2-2	CASSLRWGELFF	TGTGCCAGCAGTCTTCGGTGGGGGGAGCTGTTTTTT
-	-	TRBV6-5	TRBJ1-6	CASSYFAASPLHF	TGTGCCAGCAGTTACTTTGCCGCCTCACCCCTCCACTTT
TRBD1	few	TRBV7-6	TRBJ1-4	CASSLGQGVITNEKLFF	TGTGCCAGCAGCTTAGGCCAGGGGGTTATAACTAATGAAAAACTGTTTTTT
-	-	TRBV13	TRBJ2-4	CASSPETRSENIQYF	TGTGCCAGCAGCCCCGAGACCCGGAGCGAAAACATTCAGTACTTC